These 25 T cell receptor beta chains share one sample of origin, sequenced in a study of blood T cell repertoires in COVID-19. This table comes from immunoSEQ multiplex PCR, and its TCRdb copy is limited to in-frame clones, with some not included. The table lists hundreds of thousands of clones, 90% of them singletons. Sequenced: PBMCs or T cells enriched from blood (not recorded which). These TCRs come from a woman aged 18-30 years with acute COVID-19.

V is TRBV5-1 and J is TRBJ2-1, with 14 bases fitting TRBD2. The trim removed 5 bases at V and 7 bases at J, leaving 5 bases unmatched. The CDR3 extends over 15 amino acids. Per germline, CDR1 SGHRS and CDR2 YFSETQ. The CDR3 DNA reads as TGCGCCAGCAGACTGGGACTAGCGGGAGCAAATGAGCAGTTCTTC. Translating it yields CASRLGLAGANEQFF. Based on the CDR3 plus reference TRBV5-1 and TRBJ2-1, the full variable domain is KAGVTQTPRYLIKTRGQQVTLSCSPISGHRSVSWYQQTPGQGLQFLFEYFSETQRNKGNFPGRFSGRQFSNSRSEMNVSTLELGDSALYLCASRLGLAGANEQFFGPGTRLTVL.

V gene TRBV2 combines with J gene TRBJ1-1, with D uncertain. Trimming took 6 bases from V and 4 from J, leaving 18 bases between them. This CDR3 spans 15 amino acids. The germline gives CDR1 SNHLY, CDR2 FYNNEI. The CDR3 DNA follows: TGTGCCAGCAGCTTCCGAGGGTCCCACAGCACTGAAGCTTTCTTT. Protein: CASSFRGSHSTEAFF.

The gene calls are TRBV5-6 and TRBJ1-6; possible D gene TRBD1, 5 bases. CDR3 size: 16 residues. Germline values: CDR1 SGHDT, CDR2 YYEEEE. V lost 4 bases and J 3 bases, leaving 14 bases between the germline ends. Written as DNA, the CDR3 is TGTGCCAGCAGCCGCTATCAGGGAAACTATAATTCACCCCTCCACTTT. It codes for CASSRYQGNYNSPLHF.

The V gene is TRBV3-1 (or the pseudogene TRBV3-2), the J gene TRBJ2-3; 8 nucleotides align to TRBD1. J gave up 5 bases and V 3 bases, and 4 bases lay outside the gene matches. Germline values: CDR1 LGHDT, CDR2 YNNKEL (reference sequence). CDR3 length: 14 amino acids. The CDR3 DNA is TGTGCCAGCAGCCAGGACAGGGTAGGAGATACGCAGTATTTT. This codes for CASSQDRVGDTQYF.

This chain links TRBV7-2 with TRBJ2-2, with D possibly being TRBD1 (6 bases). Germline V CDR1 and CDR2: SGHTA, FQGNSA. The CDR3 runs to 13 residues. Trimming pared 4 bases from V and 10 bases from J, leaving 13 bases between. The CDR3 here is CASSSAQGEELFF. DNA for the CDR3: TGTGCCAGCAGCTCAGCACAGGGAGAGGAGCTGTTTTTT.

This chain uses TRBV19 with TRBJ1-1, with 9 bases aligning to TRBD1. The CDR3 is 13 residues long. Trimming took 7 bases from V and 2 from J; bases not matched to a gene: 2. Germline assignment: CDR1 LNHDA and CDR2 SQIVND (reference sequence). CDR3 coding DNA: TGTGCCAGTAAGACAGGGGGTAACACTGAAGCTTTCTTT. Its translation is CASKTGGNTEAFF.

This chain joins TRBV6-1 and TRBJ1-4; 8 bases are shared with TRBD1. The J segment lost 5 bases and the V segment lost 1 base, leaving 6 bases of the junction unmatched. The CDR3 totals 16 residues. Germline CDR1 reads MNHNS; CDR2 reads SASEGT. Here the CDR3 DNA reads TGTGCCAGCAGTGAAGGACAGGGGCGCATAAATGAAAAACTGTTTTTT. Its protein product is CASSEGQGRINEKLFF.

The V gene is TRBV7-9, the J gene TRBJ2-1; D gene ambiguous. This CDR3 contains 11 residues. In germline, CDR1 is SEHNR, CDR2 FQNEAQ (reference sequence). The V and J ends lost 5 bases and 8 bases respectively, with 7 bases between them. CDR3 amino acids: CASSKLYEQFF. CDR3 DNA sequence: TGTGCCAGCAGCAAGCTATATGAGCAGTTCTTC.

Only one count was recorded for this clone. J is TRBJ1-5 and V is TRBV9; D call uncertain. In germline, CDR1 is SGDLS, CDR2 YYNGEE. The CDR3 is 13 residues long. V lost 5 bases to trimming and J lost 3 bases, with 9 bases between them. CDR3 in amino acids: CASRAGINQPQHF. The DNA of the CDR3 is TGTGCCAGCAGAGCGGGGATCAATCAGCCCCAGCATTTT. Combining the CDR3 with reference TRBV9 and TRBJ1-5 gives the whole variable domain DSGVTQTPKHLITATGQRVTLRCSPRSGDLSVYWYQQSLDQGLQFLIQYYNGEERAKGNILERFSAQQFPDLHSELNLSSLELGDSALYFCASRAGINQPQHFGDGTRLSIL.

V is TRBV11-3 and J is TRBJ2-1; D is uncertain. Germline-derived CDR1 and CDR2 are SGHNT and YENEEA. V shed 5 bases and J shed 5 bases, with 19 bases lying between them. CDR3 size: 16 residues. The CDR3 DNA follows: TGTGCCAGCAGCCGAGGCATCGGTTCGGGTGACAATGAGCAGTTCTTC. Its protein is CASSRGIGSGDNEQFF.

This chain connects TRBV4-3 to TRBJ2-2; 8 bases map to TRBD1. Germline CDR1 and CDR2: LGHNA and YSLEER. Trimming cost V 5 bases and J 6 bases; bases outside gene matches: 5. This CDR3 region has 14 residues. This CDR3 is CASSEDRAAGELFF. In nucleotides, the CDR3 is TGCGCCAGCAGCGAGGACAGGGCGGCCGGGGAGCTGTTTTTT.

The chain is built from TRBV7-9 and TRBJ2-5; 10 bases map to TRBD1. The junction had 12 bases not matched to a gene; V was cut back by 5 bases and J by 9 bases. Germline V gives CDR1 SEHNR, CDR2 FQNEAQ (reference sequence). The CDR3 contains 15 residues. The CDR3 loop is CASSQETGGLSAQYF. CDR3 bases: TGTGCCAGCAGCCAAGAGACAGGGGGCTTATCTGCCCAGTACTTC.

V and J are TRBV10-3 and TRBJ1-2; 10 bases map to TRBD1. The CDR3 spans 17 residues. The trim removed 0 bases at V and 7 bases at J, leaving 11 bases unmatched. Germline assignment: CDR1 ENHRY and CDR2 SYGVKD. CDR3 bases: TGTGCCATCAGTGAGTCTGTCGCGGTTGGGACAGGGGTTGGCTACACCTTC. It codes for CAISESVAVGTGVGYTF.

This chain uses TRBV30 with TRBJ1-1; D remains unclear. CDR3 length: 12 amino acids. The V end was cut by 5 bases, the J end by 0 bases, with 7 bases between. From germline, CDR1 is GTSNPN and CDR2 SVGIG (reference sequence). CDR3 loop: CAWSRVNTEAFF. In nucleotides, the CDR3 is TGTGCCTGGTCGAGGGTGAACACTGAAGCTTTCTTT.

This chain uses TRBV19 with TRBJ2-1; a weak D match, TRBD2 (5 bases). The CDR3 is 13 amino acids. Germline V gene sequence: CDR1 LNHDA, CDR2 SQIVND (reference sequence). V was shortened by 5 bases and J by 6 bases, with 11 bases between the two germline ends. The CDR3 reads CASSERLFNEQFF. In DNA form, the CDR3 reads TGTGCCAGTAGTGAGAGACTATTCAATGAGCAGTTCTTC.

The genes are TRBV12-3 or TRBV12-4 and TRBJ1-1, with no clear D. This CDR3 is 13 amino acids long. Trimming removed 7 bases from V and 3 bases from J, with 12 bases in between. Here the CDR3 reads CASTLMLDTEAFF. The CDR3 DNA sequence: TGTGCCAGCACCTTAATGCTAGACACTGAAGCTTTCTTT.

This sequence joins TRBV27 and TRBJ2-7; TRBD2 might be the D (7 bases). Germline V gives CDR1 MNHEY, CDR2 SMNVEV (reference sequence). V dropped 0 bases and J dropped 3 bases, with 15 bases sitting between them. The CDR3 length is 16 residues. The CDR3: CASSLSVGGLGYEQYF. CDR3 bases: TGTGCCAGCAGTTTATCAGTCGGGGGGCTCGGCTACGAGCAGTACTTC.

The gene calls are TRBV7-3 and TRBJ2-7; 12 nucleotides match TRBD2. The V and J ends lost 4 bases and 2 bases, in that order; junction bases with no gene match: 3. CDR3 size: 15 residues. Germline CDR1 and CDR2: SGHTA and FQGTGA. The CDR3 sequence is CASSYGLAGPYEQYF. CDR3 nucleotide sequence: TGTGCCAGCAGCTATGGACTAGCGGGACCCTACGAGCAGTACTTC.

The CDR3 region is CASSSQQGAMGTEAFF. For the CDR3, the DNA is TGCGCCAGCAGCTCCCAACAGGGGGCCATGGGTACTGAAGCTTTCTTT. V is TRBV5-1 and J is TRBJ1-1, with 9 positions matching TRBD1. V lost 3 bases, J lost 5 bases, and 11 bases stayed unmatched. This CDR3 is 16 amino acids long. Per the germline V gene, CDR1 is SGHRS and CDR2 is YFSETQ.

V is TRBV4-2 and J is TRBJ1-1; D gene ambiguous. This CDR3 contains 13 residues. Trimming stripped 1 base from V and 5 bases from J, with 8 bases between. Looked up from germline, CDR1 is LGHNA and CDR2 is YNFKEQ. DNA of the CDR3: TGTGCCAGCAGCCAAGGGCGAGGGACTGAAGCTTTCTTT. The encoded protein is CASSQGRGTEAFF.

This clone was seen once. The CDR3 DNA reads TGTGCCAGCGCAGAGACAGGCGTTCAGCCCCAGCATTTT. Its translation is CASAETGVQPQHF. J is TRBJ1-5 and V is TRBV28; D is perhaps TRBD1 (6 bases). This CDR3 contains 13 residues. Germline V gene lookup returns CDR1 MDHEN and CDR2 SYDVKM. The V gene lost 8 bases and the J gene lost 6 bases, with 14 bases spanning the gap.

This chain joins TRBV29-1 and TRBJ2-1; D remains unclear. CDR1 and CDR2 (germline): SQVTM, ANQGSEA. The CDR3 loop spans 12 amino acids. V was clipped by 1 base and J by 4 bases, with 5 bases between them. CDR3 in amino acids: CSVEVYYNEQFF. CDR3 coding DNA: TGCAGCGTTGAAGTGTATTACAATGAGCAGTTCTTC.

The rearrangement uses TRBV7-8 and TRBJ2-1; 11 bases are a match to TRBD2. Germline CDR1 is SGHVS and CDR2 is FQNEAQ. The CDR3 runs 15 residues. The V and J ends lost 3 bases and 5 bases, in that order; junction bases with no gene match: 3. The CDR3 nucleotides read TGTGCCAGCAGCTTCCGACTAGCGGGGCACAATGAGCAGTTCTTC. Encoded protein: CASSFRLAGHNEQFF.

This clone appeared a single time. This rearrangement joins TRBV7-9 to TRBJ1-1; 7 nucleotides align to TRBD1. Germline CDR1 reads SEHNR; CDR2 reads FQNEAQ (reference sequence). This CDR3 is 15 amino acids long. The trim removed 2 bases at V and 3 bases at J, leaving 6 bases unmatched. CDR3 protein: CASSLWGTVDTEAFF. DNA for the CDR3: TGTGCCAGCAGCTTATGGGGGACAGTAGACACTGAAGCTTTCTTT.

The chain combines TRBV7-2 with TRBJ1-5; 11 positions match TRBD1. With V trimmed by 7 bases and J by 2 bases, 10 bases remained unmatched. The length of the CDR3 is 17 residues. Germline-derived CDR1 and CDR2 are SGHTA and FQGNSA. The CDR3 protein is CASTRTGGGRGNQPQHF. CDR3 DNA sequence: TGTGCCAGCACCCGGACAGGGGGCGGAAGGGGCAATCAGCCCCAGCATTTT.